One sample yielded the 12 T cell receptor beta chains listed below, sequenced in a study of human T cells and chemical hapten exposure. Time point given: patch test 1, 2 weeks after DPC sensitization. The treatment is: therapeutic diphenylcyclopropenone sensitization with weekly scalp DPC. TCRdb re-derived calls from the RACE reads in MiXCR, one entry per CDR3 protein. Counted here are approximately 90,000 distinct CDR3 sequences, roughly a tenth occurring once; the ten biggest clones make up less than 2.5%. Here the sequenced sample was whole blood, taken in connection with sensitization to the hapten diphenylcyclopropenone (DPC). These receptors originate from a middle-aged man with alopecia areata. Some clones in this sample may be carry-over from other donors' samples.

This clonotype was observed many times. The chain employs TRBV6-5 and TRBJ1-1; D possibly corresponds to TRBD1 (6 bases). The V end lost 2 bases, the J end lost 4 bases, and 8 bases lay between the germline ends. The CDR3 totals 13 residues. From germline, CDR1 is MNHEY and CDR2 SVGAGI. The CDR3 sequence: CASSYGRGTEAFF. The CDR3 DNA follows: TGTGCCAGCAGTTACGGCAGGGGCACTGAAGCTTTCTTT.

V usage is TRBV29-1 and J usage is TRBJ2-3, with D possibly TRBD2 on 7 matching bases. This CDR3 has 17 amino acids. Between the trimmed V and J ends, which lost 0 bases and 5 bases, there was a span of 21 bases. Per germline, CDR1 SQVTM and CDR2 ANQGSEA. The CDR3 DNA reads TGCAGCGTTGAAGACATCTCTCCGGGGGGCAGAAGAGATACGCAGTATTTT. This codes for CSVEDISPGGRRDTQYF.

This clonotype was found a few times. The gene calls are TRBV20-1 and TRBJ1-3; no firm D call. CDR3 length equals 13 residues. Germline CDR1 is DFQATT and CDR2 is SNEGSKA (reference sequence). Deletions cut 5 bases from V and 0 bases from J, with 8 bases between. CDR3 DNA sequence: TGCAGTGCTGGCGGTCACTCTGGAAACACCATATATTTT. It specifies CSAGGHSGNTIYF.

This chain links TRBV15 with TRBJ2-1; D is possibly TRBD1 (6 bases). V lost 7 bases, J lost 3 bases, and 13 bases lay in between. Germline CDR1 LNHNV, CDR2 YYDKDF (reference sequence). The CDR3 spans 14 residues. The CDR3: CATKENRDYNEQFF. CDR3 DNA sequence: TGTGCCACCAAAGAGAACAGGGACTACAATGAGCAGTTCTTC.

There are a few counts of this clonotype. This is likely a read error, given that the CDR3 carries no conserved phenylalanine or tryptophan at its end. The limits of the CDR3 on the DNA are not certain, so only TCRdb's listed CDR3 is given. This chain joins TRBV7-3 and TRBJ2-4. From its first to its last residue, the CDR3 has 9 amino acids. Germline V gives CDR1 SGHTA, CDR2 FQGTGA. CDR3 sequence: CASSPRVVL.

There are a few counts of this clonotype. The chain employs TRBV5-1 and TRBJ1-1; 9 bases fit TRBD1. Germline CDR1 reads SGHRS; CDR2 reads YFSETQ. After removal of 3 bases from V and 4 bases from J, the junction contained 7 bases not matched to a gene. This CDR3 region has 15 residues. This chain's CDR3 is CASSSLQGASTEAFF. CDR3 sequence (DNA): TGCGCCAGCAGCTCACTACAGGGGGCGAGCACTGAAGCTTTCTTT. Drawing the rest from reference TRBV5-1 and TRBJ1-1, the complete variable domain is KAGVTQTPRYLIKTRGQQVTLSCSPISGHRSVSWYQQTPGQGLQFLFEYFSETQRNKGNFPGRFSGRQFSNSRSEMNVSTLELGDSALYLCASSSLQGASTEAFFGQGTRLTVV.

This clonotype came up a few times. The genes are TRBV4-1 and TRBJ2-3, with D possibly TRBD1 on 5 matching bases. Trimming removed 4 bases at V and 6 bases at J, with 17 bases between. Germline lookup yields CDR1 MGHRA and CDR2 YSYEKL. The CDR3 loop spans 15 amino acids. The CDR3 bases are TGCGCCAGCAGCCCCAATCCTCAGGGCCCGGATACGCAGTATTTT. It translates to CASSPNPQGPDTQYF.

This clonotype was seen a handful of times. The CDR3 region is CSARGPTSQDIQYF. The CDR3 bases are TGCAGTGCTAGAGGGCCGACCAGTCAGGACATTCAGTACTTC. This chain joins TRBV20-1 and TRBJ2-4, with no clear D. Germline values: CDR1 DFQATT, CDR2 SNEGSKA (reference sequence). Trimming left V 1 base short and J 8 bases short, with 15 bases between. This CDR3 is built from 14 residues.

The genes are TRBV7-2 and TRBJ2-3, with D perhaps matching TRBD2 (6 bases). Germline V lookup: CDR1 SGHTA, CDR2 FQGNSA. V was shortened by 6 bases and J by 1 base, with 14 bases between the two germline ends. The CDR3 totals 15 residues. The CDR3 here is CASSSAVAGTDTQYF. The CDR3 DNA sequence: TGTGCCAGCAGTTCCGCTGTAGCGGGCACAGATACGCAGTATTTT.

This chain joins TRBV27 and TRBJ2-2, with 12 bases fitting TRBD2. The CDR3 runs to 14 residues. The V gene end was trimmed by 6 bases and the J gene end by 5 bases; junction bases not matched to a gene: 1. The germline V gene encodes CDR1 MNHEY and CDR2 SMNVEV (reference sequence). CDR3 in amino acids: CASRLAGGTGELFF. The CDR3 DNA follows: TGTGCCAGCAGACTAGCGGGAGGAACCGGGGAGCTGTTTTTT.

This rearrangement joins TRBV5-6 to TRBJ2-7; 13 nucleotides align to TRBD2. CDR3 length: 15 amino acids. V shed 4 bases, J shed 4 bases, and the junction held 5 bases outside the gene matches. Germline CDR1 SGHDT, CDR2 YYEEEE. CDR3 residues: CASSPGLAGVYEQYF. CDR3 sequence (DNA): TGTGCCAGCAGCCCCGGACTAGCGGGAGTTTACGAGCAGTACTTC.

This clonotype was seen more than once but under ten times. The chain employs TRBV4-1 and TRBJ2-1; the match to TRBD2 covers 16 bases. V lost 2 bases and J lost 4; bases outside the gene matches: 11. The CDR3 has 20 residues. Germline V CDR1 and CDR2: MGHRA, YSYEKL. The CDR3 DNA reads TGCGCCAGCAGCCAACCCCCGGGACTAGCGGGAGGGCCTGATTACAATGAGCAGTTCTTC. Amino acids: CASSQPPGLAGGPDYNEQFF.